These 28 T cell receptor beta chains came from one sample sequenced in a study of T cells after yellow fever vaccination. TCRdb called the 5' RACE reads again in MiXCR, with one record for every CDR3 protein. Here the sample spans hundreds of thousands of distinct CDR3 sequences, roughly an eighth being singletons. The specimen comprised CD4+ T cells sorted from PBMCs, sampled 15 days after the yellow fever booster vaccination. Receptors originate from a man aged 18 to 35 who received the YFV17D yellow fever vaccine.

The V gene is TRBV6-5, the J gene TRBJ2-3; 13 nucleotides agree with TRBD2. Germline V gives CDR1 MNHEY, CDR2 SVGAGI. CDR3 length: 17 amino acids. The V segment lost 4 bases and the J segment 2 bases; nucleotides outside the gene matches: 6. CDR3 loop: CASSSGLAGAPTDTQYF. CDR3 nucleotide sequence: TGTGCCAGCAGTTCCGGACTAGCGGGGGCCCCCACAGATACGCAGTATTTT.

The CDR3 coding sequence is TGTGCCATCAGCCGGACAGGCTCCTACGAGCAGTACTTC. Amino acid sequence: CAISRTGSYEQYF. The chain uses TRBV10-3 and TRBJ2-7, with 7 bases aligning to TRBD1. The CDR3 length is 13 residues. V was pared by 6 bases and J by 0 bases, with 2 bases of the junction left unmatched. Germline CDR1 ENHRY, CDR2 SYGVKD.

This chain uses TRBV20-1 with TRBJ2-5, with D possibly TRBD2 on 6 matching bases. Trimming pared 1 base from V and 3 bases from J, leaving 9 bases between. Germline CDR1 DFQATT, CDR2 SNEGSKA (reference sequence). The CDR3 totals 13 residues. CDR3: CSARGGGEETQYF. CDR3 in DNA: TGCAGTGCTAGAGGCGGCGGGGAAGAGACCCAGTACTTC.

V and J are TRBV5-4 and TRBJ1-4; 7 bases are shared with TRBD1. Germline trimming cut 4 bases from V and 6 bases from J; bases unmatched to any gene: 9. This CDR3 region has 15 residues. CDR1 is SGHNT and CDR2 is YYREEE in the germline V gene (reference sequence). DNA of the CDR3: TGTGCCAGCAGCCGGGGTGGACAGGTTGATGAAAAACTGTTTTTT. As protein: CASSRGGQVDEKLFF.

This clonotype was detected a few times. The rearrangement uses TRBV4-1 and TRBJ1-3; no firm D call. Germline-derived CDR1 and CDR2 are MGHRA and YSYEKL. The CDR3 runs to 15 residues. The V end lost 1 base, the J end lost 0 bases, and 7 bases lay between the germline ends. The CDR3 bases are TGCGCCAGCAGCCAAGGATGGGTCTCTGGAAACACCATATATTTT. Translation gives CASSQGWVSGNTIYF.

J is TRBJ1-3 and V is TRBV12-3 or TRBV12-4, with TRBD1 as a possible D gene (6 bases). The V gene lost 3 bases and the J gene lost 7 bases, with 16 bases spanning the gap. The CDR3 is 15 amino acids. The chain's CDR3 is CASSFRTVGRNTIYF. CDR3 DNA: TGTGCCAGCAGTTTTCGGACAGTCGGGAGGAACACCATATATTTT.

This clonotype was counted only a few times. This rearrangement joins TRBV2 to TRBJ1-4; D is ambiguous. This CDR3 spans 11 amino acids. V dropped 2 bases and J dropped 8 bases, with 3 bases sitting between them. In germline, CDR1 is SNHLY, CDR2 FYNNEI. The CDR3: CASSEREKLFF. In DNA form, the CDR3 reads TGTGCCAGCAGTGAACGGGAAAAACTGTTTTTT.

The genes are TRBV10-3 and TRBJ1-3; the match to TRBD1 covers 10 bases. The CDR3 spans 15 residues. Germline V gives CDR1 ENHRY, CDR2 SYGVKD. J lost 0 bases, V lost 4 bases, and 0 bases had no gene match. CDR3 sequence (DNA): TGTGCCATCAGTGGGACAGGGGGCTCTGGAAACACCATATATTTT. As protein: CAISGTGGSGNTIYF.

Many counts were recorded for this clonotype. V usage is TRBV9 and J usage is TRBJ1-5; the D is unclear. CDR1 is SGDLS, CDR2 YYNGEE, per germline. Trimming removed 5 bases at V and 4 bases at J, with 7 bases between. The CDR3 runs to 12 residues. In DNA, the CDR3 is TGTGCCAGCAGTGACGGGAATCAGCCCCAGCATTTT. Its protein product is CASSDGNQPQHF. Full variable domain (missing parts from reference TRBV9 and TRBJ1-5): DSGVTQTPKHLITATGQRVTLRCSPRSGDLSVYWYQQSLDQGLQFLIQYYNGEERAKGNILERFSAQQFPDLHSELNLSSLELGDSALYFCASSDGNQPQHFGDGTRLSIL.

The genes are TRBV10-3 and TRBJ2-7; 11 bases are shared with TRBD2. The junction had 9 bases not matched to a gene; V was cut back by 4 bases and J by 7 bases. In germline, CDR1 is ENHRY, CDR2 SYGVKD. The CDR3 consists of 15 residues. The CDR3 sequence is CAISAGTSGLGEQYF. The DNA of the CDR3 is TGTGCCATCAGTGCCGGGACTAGCGGACTGGGGGAGCAGTACTTC.

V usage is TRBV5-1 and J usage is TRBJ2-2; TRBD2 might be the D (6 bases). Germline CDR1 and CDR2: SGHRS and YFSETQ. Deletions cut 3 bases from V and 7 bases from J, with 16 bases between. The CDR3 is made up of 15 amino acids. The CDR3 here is CASSSGTFSGGELFF. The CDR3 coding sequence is TGCGCCAGCAGCTCCGGGACTTTTTCCGGCGGGGAGCTGTTTTTT.

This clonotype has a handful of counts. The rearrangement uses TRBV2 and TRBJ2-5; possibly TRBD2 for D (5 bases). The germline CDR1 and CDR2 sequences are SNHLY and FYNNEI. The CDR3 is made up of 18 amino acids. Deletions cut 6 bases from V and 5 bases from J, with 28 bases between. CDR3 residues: CASRERFVEDPLGETQYF. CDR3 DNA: TGTGCCAGCAGGGAGCGGTTCGTTGAGGATCCCCTAGGGGAGACCCAGTACTTC.

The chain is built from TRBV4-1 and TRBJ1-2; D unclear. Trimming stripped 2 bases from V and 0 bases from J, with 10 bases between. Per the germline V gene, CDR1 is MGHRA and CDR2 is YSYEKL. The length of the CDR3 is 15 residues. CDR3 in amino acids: CASSQRSTSNYGYTF. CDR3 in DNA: TGCGCCAGCAGCCAACGCTCCACATCTAACTATGGCTACACCTTC.

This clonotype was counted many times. Here the CDR3 DNA reads TGCAGTGCTAGACCTACATGGGGTAACACTGAAGCTTTCTTT. Encoded protein: CSARPTWGNTEAFF. The chain employs TRBV20-1 and TRBJ1-1; D call uncertain. Between the trimmed V and J ends, which lost 2 bases and 2 bases, there was a span of 12 bases. The CDR3 has 14 amino acids. The V gene's germline CDR1 is DFQATT and CDR2 SNEGSKA (reference sequence).

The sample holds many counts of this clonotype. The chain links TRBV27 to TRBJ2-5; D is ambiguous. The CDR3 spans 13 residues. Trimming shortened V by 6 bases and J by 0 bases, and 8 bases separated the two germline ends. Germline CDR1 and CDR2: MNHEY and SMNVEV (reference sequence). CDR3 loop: CASRDGDQETQYF. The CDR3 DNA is TGTGCCAGCAGAGACGGAGACCAAGAGACCCAGTACTTC.

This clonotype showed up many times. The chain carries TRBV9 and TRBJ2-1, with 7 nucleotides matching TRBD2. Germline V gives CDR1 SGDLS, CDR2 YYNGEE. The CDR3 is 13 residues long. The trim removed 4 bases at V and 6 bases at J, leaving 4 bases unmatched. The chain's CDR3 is CASSRTGGNEQFF. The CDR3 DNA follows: TGTGCCAGCAGCCGAACGGGGGGCAATGAGCAGTTCTTC.

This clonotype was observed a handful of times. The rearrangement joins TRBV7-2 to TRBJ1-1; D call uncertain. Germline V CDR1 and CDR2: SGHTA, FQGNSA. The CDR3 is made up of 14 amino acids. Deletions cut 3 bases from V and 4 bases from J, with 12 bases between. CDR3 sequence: CASSLDERRTEAFF. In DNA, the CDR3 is TGTGCCAGCAGCTTGGACGAACGGCGCACTGAAGCTTTCTTT.

The CDR3 sequence: CASRDSGANVLTF. The DNA for the CDR3 is TGTGCCAGCAGGGACTCTGGGGCCAACGTCCTGACTTTC. The chain joins TRBV12-3 or TRBV12-4 to TRBJ2-6; D is undetermined. The ends were cut back, 6 bases at V and 0 bases at J, with 3 bases in the middle. This CDR3 has 13 residues.

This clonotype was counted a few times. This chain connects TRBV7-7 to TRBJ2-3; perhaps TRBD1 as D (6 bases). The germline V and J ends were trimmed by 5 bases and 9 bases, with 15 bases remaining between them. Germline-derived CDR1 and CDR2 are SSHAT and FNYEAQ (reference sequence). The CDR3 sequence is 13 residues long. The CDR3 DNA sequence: TGTGCCAGCAGCCTCCAGGGGACGGGGACGCAGTATTTT. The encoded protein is CASSLQGTGTQYF.

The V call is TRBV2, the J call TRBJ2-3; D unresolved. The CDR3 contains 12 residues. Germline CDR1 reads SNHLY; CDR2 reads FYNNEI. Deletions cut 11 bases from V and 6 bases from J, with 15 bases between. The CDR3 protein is CAGTLNADTQYF. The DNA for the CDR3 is TGTGCCGGAACTTTAAACGCGGATACGCAGTATTTT.

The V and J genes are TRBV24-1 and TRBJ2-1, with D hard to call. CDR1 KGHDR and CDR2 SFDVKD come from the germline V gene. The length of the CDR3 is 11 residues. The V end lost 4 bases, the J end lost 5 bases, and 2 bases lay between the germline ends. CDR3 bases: TGTGCCACCAGTGACCACAATGAGCAGTTCTTC. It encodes CATSDHNEQFF.

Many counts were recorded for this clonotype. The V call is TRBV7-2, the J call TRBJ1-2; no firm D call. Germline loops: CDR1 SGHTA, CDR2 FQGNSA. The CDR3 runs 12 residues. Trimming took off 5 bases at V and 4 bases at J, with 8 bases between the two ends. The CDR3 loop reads CASSPTPYGYTF. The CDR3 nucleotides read TGTGCCAGCAGCCCGACCCCCTATGGCTACACCTTC.

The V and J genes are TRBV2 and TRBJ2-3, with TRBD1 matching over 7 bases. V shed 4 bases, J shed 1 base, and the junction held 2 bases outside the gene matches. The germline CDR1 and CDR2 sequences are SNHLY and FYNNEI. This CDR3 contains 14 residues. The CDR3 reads CASSGDRGTDTQYF. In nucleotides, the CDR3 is TGTGCCAGCAGTGGGGACAGAGGCACAGATACGCAGTATTTT.

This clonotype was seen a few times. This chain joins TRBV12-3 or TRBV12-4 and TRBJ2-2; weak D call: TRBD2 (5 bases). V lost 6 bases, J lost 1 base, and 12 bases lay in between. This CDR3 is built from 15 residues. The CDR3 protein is CASRKGVLNTGELFF. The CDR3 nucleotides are TGTGCCAGCAGGAAGGGAGTTTTGAACACCGGGGAGCTGTTTTTT.

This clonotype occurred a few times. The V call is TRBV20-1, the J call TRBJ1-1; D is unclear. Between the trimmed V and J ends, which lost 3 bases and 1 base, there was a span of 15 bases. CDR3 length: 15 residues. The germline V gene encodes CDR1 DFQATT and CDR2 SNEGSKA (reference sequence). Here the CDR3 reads CSASPLEQANTEAFF. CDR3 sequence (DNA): TGCAGTGCTAGCCCTCTGGAACAAGCGAACACTGAAGCTTTCTTT.

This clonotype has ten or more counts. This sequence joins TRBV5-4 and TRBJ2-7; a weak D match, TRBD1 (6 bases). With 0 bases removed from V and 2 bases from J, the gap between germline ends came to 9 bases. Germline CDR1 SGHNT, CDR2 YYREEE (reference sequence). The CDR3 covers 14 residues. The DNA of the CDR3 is TGTGCCAGCAGCTTGGCCCGGGACACCTACGAGCAGTACGTC. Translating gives CASSLARDTYEQYV.

The CDR3 DNA follows: TGCGCCAGCAGCTTGGTCCCGGGGAGCGGTGAAGCTTTCTTT. Translation: CASSLVPGSGEAFF. The J gene is TRBJ1-1, the V gene TRBV5-1; D call uncertain. CDR3 length: 14 residues. With 0 bases removed from V and 7 bases from J, the gap between germline ends came to 13 bases. The germline V gene has CDR1 SGHRS and CDR2 YFSETQ.

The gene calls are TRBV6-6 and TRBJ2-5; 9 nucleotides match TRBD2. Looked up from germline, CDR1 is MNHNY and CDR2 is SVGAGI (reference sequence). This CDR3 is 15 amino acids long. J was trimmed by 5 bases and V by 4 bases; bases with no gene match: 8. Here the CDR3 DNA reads TGTGCCAGCAGTTTGTCTAGCGGGGTTGGCGAGACCCAGTACTTC. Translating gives CASSLSSGVGETQYF.